What follows are 6 T cell receptor beta chains derived from one specimen sequenced in a study of Tregs in tolerant kidney transplant recipients. Related graft donors supplied nonmyeloablative bone marrow transplants, and mixed chimerism was transient. This table comes from immunoSEQ multiplex PCR, and its TCRdb copy is limited to in-frame clones, with some not included. The table includes 45,000 or so clones, approximately 89% detected once. The specimen comprised CD8+ T cells from blood (PBMCs), sampled 12 months after the transplant. These receptors were collected from a human patient who received a combined kidney and bone marrow transplant. A share of the T cells may be of graft donor origin.

The J gene is TRBJ2-7, the V gene TRBV19; 11 positions agree with TRBD2. The CDR3 is 12 amino acids. Germline-derived CDR1 and CDR2 are LNHDA and SQIVND (reference sequence). DNA of the CDR3: TGTGCAACTAGCGGGGGAGCGTACGAGCAGTACTTC. Amino acid sequence: CATSGGAYEQYF.

CDR3 DNA sequence: TGTGCCAGCAAACTACAGGGGAACAATCAGCCCCAGCATTTT. It is translated as CASKLQGNNQPQHF. The chain carries TRBV6-6 and TRBJ1-5; 7 nucleotides align to TRBD1. The CDR3 spans 14 residues. The trim removed 7 bases at V and 3 bases at J, leaving 6 bases unmatched. Germline V gene sequence: CDR1 MNHNY, CDR2 SVGAGI (reference sequence).

The gene calls are TRBV6-4 and TRBJ1-3, with a weak D call TRBD1 (6 bases). V lost 4 bases and J 8 bases, leaving 21 bases between the germline ends. There are 16 residues in the CDR3. The germline CDR1 and CDR2 sequences are MRHNA and SNTAGT. The CDR3 DNA follows: TGTGCCAGCAGTGCCCACCCACCGGGGGGGGCGGACACCATATATTTT. It translates to CASSAHPPGGADTIYF.

This clone was observed once. The V call is TRBV18, the J call TRBJ2-5; weak D call: TRBD1 (6 bases). The J call may be incorrect, as the DNA end agrees better with TRBJ2-7. This CDR3 comprises 14 residues. The germline gives CDR1 KGHSH, CDR2 LQKENI. The CDR3 region has the DNA TGTGCCAGCTCAAACCGGGACATCTCCTACGAGCAGTACTTC. This codes for CASSNRDISYEQYF.

The chain recombines TRBV4-3 with TRBJ2-5; D is perhaps TRBD2 (6 bases). Deletions cut 0 bases from V and 4 bases from J, with 9 bases between. Germline CDR1 is LGHNA and CDR2 is YSLEER. The CDR3 loop spans 14 amino acids. The DNA for the CDR3 is TGCGCCAGCAGCCAAGATGGGGGGTCAGAGACCCAGTACTTC. It encodes CASSQDGGSETQYF.

This chain uses TRBV19 with TRBJ2-7, with 9 bases identical to TRBD2. CDR3 length equals 14 residues. Trimming removed 9 bases from V and 4 bases from J; junction bases left unmatched: 10. Germline-derived CDR1 and CDR2 are LNHDA and SQIVND (reference sequence). The CDR3 region is CASKPSGLAYEQYF. Written as DNA, the CDR3 is TGTGCCAGCAAACCGTCGGGACTAGCATACGAGCAGTACTTC.